The rows below give T cell receptor beta chains drawn from one sample of a study of blood T cell repertoires in COVID-19. Data came from immunoSEQ multiplex PCR; TCRdb stores just in-frame clones and leaves some out. The table shows about 170,000 clones, with around 87% occurring only once. The sample comprised peripheral blood. These receptors all come from a woman of 80 years or more in a cohort sampled during active or convalescent COVID-19. Each CDR3 is given with its conserved first and last residue. D genes are given only for firm matches. Size is omitted from some rows. Given values are once, few, many or a class for expanded clones.

abundance	d_gene	v_gene	j_gene	CDR3nt	CDR3aa
once	-	TRBV12-3/TRBV12-4	TRBJ2-1	TGTGCCAGCAGTCGGGGACTTTACAATGAGCAGTTCTTC	CASSRGLYNEQFF
-	-	TRBV12-3/TRBV12-4	TRBJ1-2	TGTGCCAGCAGTCTTACAGGGCTCTATGGCTACACCTTC	CASSLTGLYGYTF
-	-	TRBV12-5	TRBJ1-3	TGTGCTAGTGGTTTGGTAGAGAGAGGAAACACCATATATTTT	CASGLVERGNTIYF
-	TRBD2	TRBV7-6	TRBJ2-3	TGTGCCAGCAGCTTGTTAGCGGGGGGCACAGATACGCAGTATTTT	CASSLLAGGTDTQYF
-	-	TRBV6-5	TRBJ2-7	TGTGCCAGCAGAACCGGGACTTTCATCTACGAGCAGTACTTC	CASRTGTFIYEQYF
-	TRBD1	TRBV6-2/TRBV6-3	TRBJ2-6	TGTGCCAGCAGTTCGCCCCACATACAGACAGGGCCCGGGGCCAACGTCCTGACTTTC	CASSSPHIQTGPGANVLTF
-	TRBD1	TRBV24-1	TRBJ1-1	TGTGCCACCAGTGAGGGGACAGAGAACACTGAAGCTTTCTTT	CATSEGTENTEAFF
few	TRBD2	TRBV5-3	TRBJ2-2	TGTGCCAGAAGCAGAGAGCGGGACCCGAACACCGGGGAGCTGTTTTTT	CARSRERDPNTGELFF
few	TRBD1	TRBV27	TRBJ2-7	TGTGCCAGCAGTTCGACACAGGGGAGCAGCTCCTACGAGCAGTACTTC	CASSSTQGSSSYEQYF
-	-	TRBV7-9	TRBJ1-1	TGTGCCAGCAGCTCGTGGAGTAGGGGGAGAAACACTGAAGCTTTCTTT	CASSSWSRGRNTEAFF
-	TRBD1	TRBV3-1/TRBV3-2	TRBJ1-4	TGTGCCAGCAGCGGGGACAGGGGCAGTCTACTGTTTTTT	CASSGDRGSLLFF
-	TRBD1	TRBV5-1	TRBJ1-1	TGCGCCAGCAGCTTGGGCCCGGGACAGGGTACTGAAGCTTTCTTT	CASSLGPGQGTEAFF
few	-	TRBV12-3/TRBV12-4	TRBJ1-1	TGTGCCAGCAGTTTCATGAGGGGGACTGAAGCTTTCTTT	CASSFMRGTEAFF
-	TRBD1	TRBV2	TRBJ1-5	TGTGCCAGCAGTGAATCCAGGGGGCTTCAGCCCCAGCATTTT	CASSESRGLQPQHF
-	-	TRBV21-1	TRBJ1-2	TGTGCCAGCAGCGGGTACAGGGTGGATGGCTACACCTTC	CASSGYRVDGYTF
-	TRBD1	TRBV7-2	TRBJ1-4	TGTGCCAGCAGCCGTGACAGGGCCGGAGGGGAAAAACTGTTTTTT	CASSRDRAGGEKLFF
-	TRBD1	TRBV5-1	TRBJ2-1	TGCGCCAGCAGCTTGTCGGGACAGGGCATCGATGAGCAGTTCTTC	CASSLSGQGIDEQFF
-	-	TRBV11-3	TRBJ2-4	TGTGCCAGCAGCTTACAGGGGCAAGTGGGAAACATTCAGTACTTC	CASSLQGQVGNIQYF
-	-	TRBV6-5	TRBJ1-5	TGTGCCAGCAGTTACTCACGGGATCAGCCCCAGCATTTT	CASSYSRDQPQHF
-	-	TRBV29-1	TRBJ1-5	TGCAGCGTAGGATCAGGGGAGGGTCAGCCCCAGCATTTT	CSVGSGEGQPQHF
-	TRBD1	TRBV6-2/TRBV6-3	TRBJ1-4	TGTGCCAGCAGTTATCGGGACAGGGGCAATGAAAAACTGTTTTTT	CASSYRDRGNEKLFF
-	TRBD1	TRBV28	TRBJ2-1	TGTGCCAGCAGCCTGGGGGGACAGGGATCCTACAATGAGCAGTTCTTC	CASSLGGQGSYNEQFF
-	TRBD2	TRBV4-1	TRBJ2-1	TGCGCCAGCAGCCAAGACGAACTAGCGCTACCATACAATGAGCAGTTCTTC	CASSQDELALPYNEQFF
once	TRBD2	TRBV3-1/TRBV3-2	TRBJ2-2	TGTGCCAGCAGCCAACGGACTAGCGGGGGCACCGGGGAGCTGTTTTTT	CASSQRTSGGTGELFF
-	TRBD2	TRBV3-1/TRBV3-2	TRBJ2-3	TGTGCCAGCAGCCAACTAGCGGGGGGGGGCACAGATACGCAGTATTTT	CASSQLAGGGTDTQYF
-	-	TRBV6-2/TRBV6-3	TRBJ2-7	TGTGCCAGCAGTCAGGGTCGGTACGAGCAGTACTTC	CASSQGRYEQYF
-	-	TRBV19	TRBJ1-4	TGTGCCAGTAGTATGCGTCTACTGAATGAAAAACTGTTTTTT	CASSMRLLNEKLFF
-	-	TRBV18	TRBJ2-5	TGTGCCAGCTCACTACAGGGCGGGCAAGAGACCCAGTACTTC	CASSLQGGQETQYF
once	-	TRBV5-4	TRBJ1-2	TGTGCCAGCAGCACAGACAGGACTGGCTACACCTTC	CASSTDRTGYTF
-	-	TRBV11-3	TRBJ1-1	TGTGCCAGCAGCTGGAGATGGGACACTGAAGCTTTCTTT	CASSWRWDTEAFF